This T cell receptor beta chain was sequenced during a study of shared clonotypes between healthy human individuals. Looking at the study overall: Plates per donor: three CD4 naive, three CD4 memory, two CD8 naive, one CD8 memory.

Across several immunoSEQ plates, the genomic DNA of each subset was split evenly. Only in-frame clones appear in the TCRdb table, and some are missing; sequencing was by immunoSEQ multiplex PCR. The data hold roughly 330,000 clones, with around 67% observed a single time. Notes on the study in general: It was observed that roughly 5% of naive CD4 clonotypes were shared across a handful of donors.

CDR1 and CDR2 (germline): SGHNT, YENEEA. V was clipped by 4 bases and J by 5 bases, with 18 bases between them. The CDR3 covers 15 residues. This clone is a singleton in its sample. Antigen: not known. The sample was memory CD4+ T cells sorted from blood. Subset specified: CD45RA-negative fraction. The gene calls are TRBV11-3 and TRBJ2-7; unclear D gene. The TCR sequence derives from a man aged 30 to 39 in good health. The CDR3 here is CASSSTPSEVHEQYF. The CDR3 DNA is TGTGCCAGCAGCTCGACCCCATCTGAGGTCCACGAGCAGTACTTC. The full variable domain, in which reference TRBV11-3 and TRBJ2-7 provide the parts outside the CDR3, is EAGVVQSPRYKIIEKKQPVAFWCNPISGHNTLYWYLQNLGQGPELLIRYENEEAVDDSQLPKDRFSAERLKGVDSTLKIQPAELGDSAVYLCASSSTPSEVHEQYFGPGTRLTVT.